The clone carrying this T cell receptor beta chain is a singleton in its sample. Its antigen remains unidentified. Amplified TCR beta CDR3 regions derived from RNA transcripts. During a first-round RT-PCR of the TCR CDR3, the HTBI primer set was used. One entry per CDR3 protein results from TCRdb running MiXCR on the multiplex PCR reads. Here the sample spans 400,000 or so distinct CDR3 sequences, around an eighth being singletons. These data originate in a study of T cells in Graves' hyperthyroidism and ophthalmopathy. Study outcomes and limitations: In blood, most of the thyroid clonotypes expanded above 0.001 were also present. Ophthalmopathy could be told apart from stable hyperthyroidism with a 13 V-J model.

Clinical symptoms, serum thyroxine and TRAb, thyroid ultrasound and orbital computed tomography together formed the diagnostic basis. The clonotype comes from a man aged 45-65 years with Graves' ophthalmopathy. The sample comprised blood.

The CDR3 region has the DNA TGTGCCAGCAGCCAACGGCCCGCGGAGACCCAGTACTTC. Translating gives CASSQRPAETQYF. The V gene is TRBV3-1, the J gene TRBJ2-5; D gene ambiguous. Trimming removed 2 bases from V and 5 bases from J, with 9 bases in between. The CDR3 has 13 residues. Germline V CDR1 and CDR2: LGHDT, YNNKEL (reference sequence).